The T cell receptor (beta chain) under discussion was sequenced for a study of graft-versus-host responses after intestinal transplantation. To note about this clone: Its antigen remains unidentified.

Study outcomes and limitations: Early post-transplant HvG declines showed an association with peak circulating GvH clone levels.

Assay used: immunoSEQ multiplex PCR; TCRdb lists only in-frame clones, some missing. This table holds 100,000 or so clones, roughly 92% found once. Germline trimming cut 6 bases from V and 5 bases from J; bases unmatched to any gene: 4. The CDR3 runs 13 residues. Germline CDR1 SNHLY, CDR2 FYNNEI. The receptor's source is a human donor who received an intestinal transplant. This chain connects TRBV2 to TRBJ1-2; 9 nucleotides align to TRBD1. This sample comprised unstimulated CD4+ T cells sorted from spleen or lymph node cells, obtained before intestinal transplant. The CDR3 spells CASSVQGAYGYTF. The CDR3 bases are TGTGCCAGCAGCGTACAGGGGGCGTATGGCTACACCTTC.